Below are 22 T cell receptor beta chains sequenced from a single sample in a study of human T cells and chemical hapten exposure. Time point reported: patch test 2, 6 weeks after DPC sensitization. Indicated treatment: therapeutic diphenylcyclopropenone sensitization with weekly scalp DPC. One entry per CDR3 protein results from TCRdb running MiXCR on the RACE reads. This table has about 140,000 distinct CDR3 sequences, 12% appearing once. Material: whole blood, obtained in connection with sensitization to the hapten diphenylcyclopropenone (DPC). The receptors were sampled from a woman between 45 and 60 years old with alopecia areata. Some clones in this sample may be carry-over from other donors' samples.

This clonotype was detected many times. The chain uses TRBV28 and TRBJ2-7; D is unclear. V lost 6 bases to trimming and J lost 3 bases, with 6 bases between them. Per the germline V gene, CDR1 is MDHEN and CDR2 is SYDVKM. The CDR3 loop spans 11 amino acids. CDR3 residues: CASRRIYEQYF. The CDR3 DNA reads as TGTGCCAGCAGGCGCATCTACGAGCAGTACTTC.

This clonotype was observed a handful of times. The V and J genes are TRBV29-1 and TRBJ2-5, with D possibly matching TRBD2 (6 bases). Trimming cost V 0 bases and J 5 bases, with 19 bases left between them. The CDR3 runs to 16 residues. Germline V CDR1 and CDR2: SQVTM, ANQGSEA. CDR3 protein: CSVEDPWRLAGETQYF. For the CDR3, the DNA is TGCAGCGTTGAAGATCCGTGGAGGTTGGCGGGGGAGACCCAGTACTTC.

This clonotype was seen more than once but under ten times. The gene calls are TRBV25-1 and TRBJ1-2; no clear D gene. Trimming cost V 5 bases and J 0 bases, with 13 bases left between them. Germline V gives CDR1 MGHDK, CDR2 SYGVNS. This CDR3 contains 15 residues. CDR3 sequence: CASSRQGIANYGYTF. The CDR3 nucleotides read TGTGCCAGCAGTCGCCAAGGAATAGCTAACTATGGCTACACCTTC.

V is TRBV9 and J is TRBJ2-6; 7 nucleotides line up with TRBD2. Per germline, CDR1 SGDLS and CDR2 YYNGEE. V lost 0 bases, J lost 1 base, and 7 bases stayed unmatched. There are 18 residues in the CDR3. CDR3 protein: CASSVEPGGPSGANVLTF. The CDR3 nucleotides are TGTGCCAGCAGCGTAGAACCGGGGGGTCCTTCTGGGGCCAACGTCCTGACTTTC.

The V gene is TRBV19, the J gene TRBJ1-2, with 12 bases aligning to TRBD1. Germline CDR1 reads LNHDA; CDR2 reads SQIVND (reference sequence). The V and J ends lost 11 bases and 6 bases, in that order; junction bases with no gene match: 16. The CDR3 covers 16 residues. CDR3 loop: CAGRKPGTGGLNGYTF. The CDR3 nucleotides are TGTGCCGGACGAAAACCCGGGACAGGGGGCCTGAATGGCTACACCTTC.

With respect to this clonotype: A single base separates this from a much larger clone, so it may be a read error. This chain connects TRBV2 to TRBJ2-2; possibly TRBD1 for D (6 bases). The CDR3 covers 13 residues. The germline V gene encodes CDR1 SNHLY and CDR2 FYNNEI. The CDR3 coding sequence is TGTGACAGCGGCAGGGGTGGGACCGGGGAGCTGTTTTTT. Translation: CDSGRGGTGELFF.

The chain couples TRBV3-1 to TRBJ1-1; TRBD1 matches at 10 bases. CDR3 length equals 16 residues. Germline values: CDR1 LGHDT, CDR2 YNNKEL (reference sequence). With V trimmed by 3 bases and J by 3 bases, 7 bases remained unmatched. CDR3 sequence (DNA): TGTGCCAGCAGCCACCCGGGACAGGGGAAGTACACTGAAGCTTTCTTT. This sequence encodes CASSHPGQGKYTEAFF.

This clonotype turned up a few times. The chain employs TRBV6-1 and TRBJ1-5; 8 positions match TRBD1. CDR1 and CDR2 from the germline V gene are MNHNS and SASEGT. The J segment lost 7 bases and the V segment lost 0 bases, leaving 8 bases of the junction unmatched. The CDR3 is 16 amino acids. DNA for the CDR3: TGTGCCAGCAGTGAAGCGCTTCAGGGGGCCAGGCAGCCCCAGCATTTT. The encoded protein is CASSEALQGARQPQHF.

This clonotype has a handful of counts. Here the CDR3 reads CAWRTGGNTIYF. CDR3 bases: TGTGCCTGGAGAACTGGTGGAAACACCATATATTTT. The rearrangement uses TRBV30 and TRBJ1-3; D ambiguous. V lost 3 bases to trimming and J lost 3 bases, with 6 bases between them. This CDR3 comprises 12 residues. Germline CDR1 and CDR2: GTSNPN and SVGIG (reference sequence).

The sample holds many counts of this clonotype. The J gene is TRBJ2-6, the V gene TRBV12-3 or TRBV12-4, with a weak D call TRBD2 (6 bases). V was clipped by 5 bases and J by 0 bases, with 20 bases between them. The CDR3 loop spans 19 amino acids. The CDR3 sequence is CASSHRGGGQRSGANVLTF. The DNA of the CDR3 is TGTGCCAGCAGTCACCGGGGCGGAGGGCAACGCTCTGGGGCCAACGTCCTGACTTTC.

This clonotype was picked up a small number of times. This chain joins TRBV11-2 and TRBJ2-7, with 12 bases lining up with TRBD1. There are 16 residues in the CDR3. Germline CDR1 and CDR2: SGHAT and FQNNGV. Trimming removed 1 base from V and 6 bases from J; junction bases left unmatched: 7. CDR3 protein: CASSLVGTGGFFEQYF. For the CDR3, the DNA is TGTGCCAGCAGCTTAGTCGGGACAGGGGGCTTCTTCGAGCAGTACTTC.

This clonotype was found a few times. Here the CDR3 reads CSVFDRGIHEQYF. In DNA, the CDR3 is TGCAGCGTTTTCGACAGGGGTATACACGAGCAGTACTTC. This chain connects TRBV29-1 to TRBJ2-7, with 8 bases fitting TRBD1. V dropped 5 bases and J dropped 5; count of bases not matched to a gene: 8. CDR1 SQVTM and CDR2 ANQGSEA come from the germline V gene. The CDR3 consists of 13 residues.

This chain uses TRBV7-2 with TRBJ2-1; TRBD2 agrees at 10 bases. CDR1 and CDR2 from the germline V gene are SGHTA and FQGNSA. This CDR3 spans 14 amino acids. Unmatched junction bases numbered 4, after V lost 10 bases and J lost 1 base. The CDR3: CATLSGRSYNEQFF. CDR3 DNA: TGTGCCACCCTTAGCGGGAGGTCCTACAATGAGCAGTTCTTC.

This clonotype was seen at least ten times. The chain is built from TRBV2 and TRBJ1-5; TRBD1 is a possible D gene (5 bases). CDR3 length equals 14 residues. From germline, CDR1 is SNHLY and CDR2 FYNNEI. V lost 6 bases and J lost 3, with 12 bases in between. The CDR3 DNA follows: TGTGCCAGCAGGCGTGGGGCGGACAATCAGCCCCAGCATTTT. Amino acid sequence: CASRRGADNQPQHF. Based on the CDR3 plus reference TRBV2 and TRBJ1-5, the full variable domain is EPEVTQTPSHQVTQMGQEVILRCVPISNHLYFYWYRQILGQKVEFLVSFYNNEISEKSEIFDDQFSVERPDGSNFTLKIRSTKLEDSAMYFCASRRGADNQPQHFGDGTRLSIL.

The chain links TRBV2 to TRBJ2-7; D might be TRBD1 (5 bases). The V gene lost 3 bases and the J gene lost 2 bases, with 17 bases spanning the gap. CDR3 size: 16 residues. Per germline, CDR1 SNHLY and CDR2 FYNNEI. The CDR3 region is CASSDAIGKGTYEQYF. The CDR3 DNA is TGTGCCAGCAGTGACGCGATTGGCAAGGGGACCTACGAGCAGTACTTC.

This clonotype was counted only a few times. The V call is TRBV11-1, the J call TRBJ2-1, with 8 positions matching TRBD2. Germline V lookup: CDR1 SGHAT, CDR2 FQDESV (reference sequence). V gave up 6 bases and J gave up 3 bases; unmatched junction bases: 13. This CDR3 region has 17 residues. This CDR3 is CASRAGTRTSFYNEQFF. For the CDR3, the DNA is TGTGCCAGCAGAGCCGGGACTAGAACATCGTTCTACAATGAGCAGTTCTTC.

This clonotype was seen at least ten times. The rearrangement links TRBV7-2 to TRBJ2-3; 11 bases are shared with TRBD1. After removal of 5 bases from V and 6 bases from J, the junction contained 4 bases not matched to a gene. This CDR3 comprises 14 residues. Germline values: CDR1 SGHTA, CDR2 FQGNSA. DNA of the CDR3: TGTGCCAGCAGCCCGGACAGGGGGCTGGATACGCAGTATTTT. It is translated as CASSPDRGLDTQYF.

This clonotype was detected a few times. V is TRBV11-2 and J is TRBJ2-1; D ambiguous. CDR1 is SGHAT, CDR2 FQNNGV, per germline. V was shortened by 6 bases and J by 9 bases, with 15 bases between the two germline ends. The CDR3 contains 13 residues. The CDR3 region is CASRSGLSGEQFF. CDR3 coding DNA: TGTGCCAGCAGAAGTGGGTTGTCGGGTGAGCAGTTCTTC.

The chain has TRBV28 and TRBJ1-5; D ambiguous. The CDR3 contains 13 residues. The V gene lost 7 bases and the J gene lost 7 bases, with 14 bases spanning the gap. Germline CDR1 is MDHEN and CDR2 is SYDVKM. The CDR3 DNA reads TGTGCCAGCATGACCGGAGGGAACCAGCCCCAGCATTTT. Translated, it gives CASMTGGNQPQHF.

This clonotype was counted between two and nine times. The chain couples TRBV18 to TRBJ1-4, with D maybe TRBD1 (6 bases). Germline CDR1 is KGHSH and CDR2 is LQKENI. The CDR3 spans 16 residues. The V end was cut by 10 bases, the J end by 6 bases, with 24 bases between. The CDR3: CATSKAGANAHEKLFF. CDR3 nucleotide sequence: TGTGCCACCTCCAAAGCAGGGGCCAACGCCCATGAAAAACTGTTTTTT.

V gene TRBV6-2 or TRBV6-3 combines with J gene TRBJ2-7, with a weak D call TRBD1 (5 bases). Trimming stripped 0 bases from V and 5 bases from J, with 14 bases between. The CDR3 contains 15 residues. Germline V CDR1 and CDR2: MNHEY, SVGEGT. The DNA for the CDR3 is TGTGCCAGCAGTTACTCCCAGGGCCTCTCGGACGAGCAGTACTTC. It encodes CASSYSQGLSDEQYF.

The chain uses TRBV9 and TRBJ2-5; D gene ambiguous. V dropped 6 bases and J dropped 0 bases, with 15 bases sitting between them. The V gene's germline CDR1 is SGDLS and CDR2 YYNGEE. The CDR3 is made up of 15 amino acids. CDR3 sequence (DNA): TGTGCCAGCATCCTAATTACAGTTTACCAAGAGACCCAGTACTTC. As protein: CASILITVYQETQYF.